The subject of this entry is one T cell receptor (beta chain). Its antigen is unidentified. Deletions cut 4 bases from V and 7 bases from J, with 14 bases between. Per the germline V gene, CDR1 is DFQATT and CDR2 is SNEGSKA (reference sequence). This CDR3 region has 13 residues. The sample belongs to a study of tumor and adjacent non-tumor tissue in lung cancer. At the level of the study: The cohort had about twelve adenocarcinoma, 2 squamous cell and 1 small cell patients. Study-level results: Higher tumor TCR diversity was associated with shorter survival. Top 100 clones took a larger repertoire share in normal lung.

RNA was extracted from bulk tissue without any cell sorting. The normal lung tissue was taken more than 3 cm from the tumor edge. Chemotherapy-naive patients with new lung cancer underwent thoracic surgery in China, August–November 2014. A modified ARM-PCR protocol with three rounds of nested PCR amplified TCRbeta. MiXCR, run by TCRdb on the multiplex PCR reads, gives a single entry per CDR3 protein. The sample lists about 100,000 distinct CDR3 sequences; roughly two thirds were seen once. This clonotype was obtained from a man younger than 40 with non-small cell lung cancer. Source material: distant non-tumor lung tissue. The chain couples TRBV20-1 to TRBJ1-5; D is unresolved. CDR3 nucleotides: TGCAGTGCTATCCGGCATGGCGGGCAGCCCCAGCATTTT. It codes for CSAIRHGGQPQHF.